This TCR beta chain was recovered during a study of blood T cell repertoires in COVID-19. The overall study: From T cells, B-cell-depleted T cells, or PBMCs came the material, which was cDNA or gDNA.

The data were produced by immunoSEQ multiplex PCR, yet TCRdb's version contains in-frame clones alone and is incomplete. The repertoire holds 200,000 to 300,000 clones, with over 90% as singletons. Those enrolled in Seattle joined during active infection and were followed longitudinally afterward. J was trimmed by 7 bases and V by 4 bases; bases with no gene match: 3. Per germline, CDR1 SGHDN and CDR2 FVKESK. This CDR3 region has 13 residues. Material: peripheral blood. This sequence was found in a man aged 25-45 years with COVID-19, enrolled during active disease. V gene TRBV14 combines with J gene TRBJ1-2, with TRBD1 matching over 10 bases. The CDR3 reads CASSRTGGTGYTF. CDR3 coding DNA: TGTGCCAGCAGCCGGACAGGGGGGACTGGCTACACCTTC.